The rows below give T cell receptor beta chains drawn from one sample of a study of shared clonotypes between healthy human individuals. Data came from immunoSEQ multiplex PCR; TCRdb stores just in-frame clones and leaves some out. The sample has 2,100,000 or so clones; 90% to 97% are singletons. The sample was naive CD4+ T cells sorted from blood. Every receptor here comes from a man aged 18 to 29 in good health. The CDR3 runs from the conserved cysteine through the conserved F or W. The D gene is left open where the match is weak. Some rows mark clone size as missing; the rest say once, few, many or name a class of expanded clone.

CAWSGGHLNEQYF | TGTGCCTGGAGTGGGGGACACCTCAACGAGCAGTACTTC | - | TRBV30 | - | TRBJ2-7
CASSKSRGRRANSSYEQYF | TGTGCCAGCAGCAAATCCAGAGGAAGGAGGGCTAATAGCTCCTACGAGCAGTACTTC | - | TRBV28 | - | TRBJ2-7
CASSFQGPGSPLHF | TGTGCCAGCAGTTTCCAGGGACCAGGCTCACCCCTCCACTTT | - | TRBV2 | - | TRBJ1-6
CASSWTAGELFF | TGCGCCAGCAGCTGGACAGCCGGGGAGCTGTTTTTT | - | TRBV4-1 | - | TRBJ2-2
CASSPTTRNEQFF | TGTGCCAGCAGTCCAACGACCAGGAATGAGCAGTTCTTC | - | TRBV6-5 | - | TRBJ2-1
CASSPLRDSFVAFF | TGTGCCAGCTCACCACTAAGGGACAGTTTTGTAGCTTTCTTT | - | TRBV18 | TRBD1 | TRBJ1-1
CAWRGGKEAGGYTF | TGTGCCTGGAGAGGGGGGAAGGAGGCTGGAGGCTACACCTTC | once | TRBV30 | - | TRBJ1-2
CASTTGNTIYF | TGTGCCTCCACGACTGGAAACACCATATATTTT | - | TRBV7-9 | - | TRBJ1-3
CVCLRVPPYNSPLHF | TGTGTCTGCCTAAGGGTTCCACCCTATAATTCACCCCTCCACTTT | - | TRBV30 | - | TRBJ1-6
CASSLTSGSYEQYF | TGTGCCAGCAGTCTGACTAGCGGGAGCTACGAGCAGTACTTC | - | TRBV2 | TRBD2 | TRBJ2-7
CASSWTGGEGDTQYF | TGCGCCAGCAGCTGGACAGGGGGCGAGGGAGATACGCAGTATTTT | - | TRBV5-1 | TRBD1 | TRBJ2-3
CAISENRAIPYEQYF | TGTGCCATCAGTGAGAACAGGGCGATCCCCTACGAGCAGTACTTC | - | TRBV10-3 | - | TRBJ2-7
CASRLGPGGYNEQFF | TGTGCCAGCAGATTAGGCCCGGGGGGATACAATGAGCAGTTCTTC | - | TRBV28 | TRBD2 | TRBJ2-1
CASSPLNNQPQHF | TGTGCCAGCAGCCCCCTCAACAATCAGCCCCAGCATTTT | once | TRBV11-2 | - | TRBJ1-5
CASSHQSGTGDPEAFF | TGCGCCAGCAGCCATCAATCCGGGACAGGGGACCCTGAAGCTTTCTTT | - | TRBV4-1 | TRBD1 | TRBJ1-1
CASSLSGASSSYTF | TGTGCCAGCAGCCTATCAGGGGCATCTTCAAGCTACACCTTC | once | TRBV9 | - | TRBJ1-2
CAWSDRGTREAFF | TGTGCCTGGAGTGATCGAGGGACTAGGGAAGCTTTCTTT | - | TRBV30 | - | TRBJ1-1
CASSLAGTANEKLFF | TGTGCCAGCAGCTTAGCCGGGACAGCTAATGAAAAACTGTTTTTT | - | TRBV11-2 | TRBD1 | TRBJ1-4
CASSLGLDRDYQPQHF | TGTGCCAGCAGCTTAGGATTAGACAGAGACTATCAGCCCCAGCATTTT | - | TRBV5-4 | - | TRBJ1-5
CASSPATDTQYF | TGTGCCAGCTCACCCGCCACAGATACGCAGTATTTT | - | TRBV18 | - | TRBJ2-3
CASSMDGNQPQHF | TGTGCCAGCAGCATGGACGGGAATCAGCCCCAGCATTTT | - | TRBV7-9 | - | TRBJ1-5
CASGVGQPSYEQYF | TGTGCCAGCGGAGTCGGGCAGCCCTCCTACGAGCAGTACTTC | - | TRBV6-1 | - | TRBJ2-7
CASSYSPGRGETQYF | TGTGCCAGCAGTTACTCGCCAGGGAGGGGAGAGACCCAGTACTTC | - | TRBV6-5 | TRBD2 | TRBJ2-5
CASSPLAGVSNEQFF | TGTGCCAGCTCACCACTAGCGGGAGTAAGCAATGAGCAGTTCTTC | - | TRBV18 | TRBD2 | TRBJ2-1
CASSEVGSPQETQYF | TGTGCCAGCAGTGAAGTCGGCAGCCCGCAAGAGACCCAGTACTTC | - | TRBV2 | - | TRBJ2-5
CASSGGFLIETQYF | TGTGCCAGCAGTGGGGGATTTTTGATAGAGACCCAGTACTTC | - | TRBV2 | - | TRBJ2-5